The clone carrying this T cell receptor (beta chain) occurred many times. TCRdb re-analysed the reads in MiXCR, keeping a single row per CDR3 protein. The profile shows more than 400,000 distinct CDR3 sequences, approximately 26% of them singletons. The sample originates from a study of T cell repertoires in cytomegalovirus infection. CDR3 length: 16 residues. V gave up 6 bases and J gave up 7 bases; unmatched junction bases: 16. This sequence was found in a human donor in good health (CMV status not recorded). Some clones in this sample may be carry-over from other donors' samples. The sequencing input was PBMCs. The rearrangement joins TRBV12-3 or TRBV12-4 to TRBJ2-7, with TRBD2 matching 9 bases. This chain's CDR3 is CASSRRIVREGREQYF. DNA of the CDR3: TGTGCCAGCAGCCGACGTATCGTGCGGGAGGGCCGTGAGCAGTACTTC.